The sequence of this T cell receptor (beta chain) was determined in a study of cytomegalovirus exposure and HLA in healthy donors. Looking at the study overall: The approximately 120 validation repertoires and the approximately 640 first-cohort repertoires shared a platform, a later analysis reported.

Data came from immunoSEQ multiplex PCR; TCRdb stores just in-frame clones and leaves some out. Of about 84,000 clones listed, just over 90% are singletons. J gave up 4 bases and V 5 bases, and 7 bases lay outside the gene matches. Germline V CDR1 and CDR2: MDHEN, SYDVKM. CDR3 size: 15 residues. This clone was detected only once. The validation cohort, a group of 120 subjects, included the donors and was separate from the approximately 650-subject first cohort. This clonotype was sampled from a man under 40 in good health and CMV-seronegative. The sequencing sample was made of PBMCs. The rearrangement joins TRBV28 to TRBJ2-2, with 7 bases fitting TRBD1. The CDR3: CASSLRDSVTGELFF. In DNA, the CDR3 is TGTGCCAGCAGTCTCCGGGACAGTGTCACCGGGGAGCTGTTTTTT.